Following are 13 T cell receptor beta chains from one sample sequenced in a study of beta chain features in type 1 diabetes. Every isolated RNA sample was fully reverse transcribed, so sequencing captured expressed TCRB transcripts. The method was immunoSEQ multiplex PCR; TCRdb's version includes in-frame clones alone and lacks a portion of them. This table holds fewer than 350,000 clones, approximately 8% found once. Source material: central memory CD4+ T cells from blood. The receptors derive from a young woman in good health.

This clone was counted only a few times. The chain joins TRBV7-9 to TRBJ1-2; maybe TRBD1 (5 bases). Trimming took 1 base from V and 9 from J, leaving 21 bases between them. Germline assignment: CDR1 SEHNR and CDR2 FQNEAQ (reference sequence). The CDR3 spans 16 residues. The CDR3 spells CASSLVATTEQGRYTF. CDR3 DNA: TGTGCCAGCAGCTTAGTCGCGACGACAGAACAAGGGCGCTACACCTTC.

In this sample, this clone turned up a few times. The rearrangement links TRBV2 to TRBJ2-6; the match to TRBD1 covers 9 bases. CDR1 SNHLY and CDR2 FYNNEI come from the germline V gene. The CDR3 totals 16 residues. Unmatched junction bases numbered 8, after V lost 9 bases and J lost 2 bases. CDR3 residues: CAREGQGLTGANVLTF. The CDR3 coding sequence is TGTGCCAGAGAGGGACAGGGTCTTACTGGGGCCAACGTCCTGACTTTC.

This sequence joins TRBV27 and TRBJ1-1, with TRBD1 matching 7 bases. After removal of 8 bases from V and 4 bases from J, the junction contained 7 bases not matched to a gene. There are 13 residues in the CDR3. CDR1 is MNHEY, CDR2 SMNVEV, per germline (reference sequence). The CDR3 sequence is CASEGAGGTEAFF. Written as DNA, the CDR3 is TGTGCCAGCGAAGGGGCAGGGGGCACTGAAGCTTTCTTT.

The CDR3 protein is CASSLVSTHNEQFF. For the CDR3, the DNA is TGTGCCAGCAGCTTAGTATCGACTCACAATGAGCAGTTCTTC. This chain uses TRBV7-9 with TRBJ2-1; D is unresolved. The CDR3 has 14 residues. The germline V gene has CDR1 SEHNR and CDR2 FQNEAQ (reference sequence). The V gene lost 1 base and the J gene lost 5 bases, with 9 bases spanning the gap.

This clone showed up many times. V usage is TRBV10-2 and J usage is TRBJ1-2, with a weak D call TRBD1 (5 bases). The germline V and J ends were trimmed by 6 bases and 8 bases, with 19 bases remaining between them. CDR3 length: 14 residues. The germline CDR1 and CDR2 sequences are WSHSY and SAAADI. CDR3 bases: TGCGCCAGCAGGCGTGGGGGGACGGAATCGGGCTACACCTTC. It is translated as CASRRGGTESGYTF.

This clone was found a few times. The chain joins TRBV10-3 to TRBJ1-5; the D is unclear. The V gene's germline CDR1 is ENHRY and CDR2 SYGVKD. The CDR3 is made up of 17 amino acids. V lost 0 bases and J lost 7, with 19 bases in between. CDR3 nucleotide sequence: TGTGCCATCAGTGAGTCGTGGGCACTTCGGGCTGGCCAGCCCCAGCATTTT. Protein product: CAISESWALRAGQPQHF.

The chain couples TRBV6-6 to TRBJ1-3, with TRBD1 as a possible D gene (5 bases). This CDR3 is built from 13 residues. V lost 7 bases to trimming and J lost 0 bases, with 7 bases between them. Looked up from germline, CDR1 is MNHNY and CDR2 is SVGAGI (reference sequence). The CDR3 nucleotides are TGTGCCAGCACGACAGACTCTGGAAACACCATATATTTT. Translating it yields CASTTDSGNTIYF.

This clone was seen ten or more times. The J gene is TRBJ1-5, the V gene TRBV18; 9 bases agree with TRBD1. Losses at the gene ends were 8 bases for V and 4 bases for J; bases not matched to a gene: 6. CDR1 KGHSH and CDR2 LQKENI come from the germline V gene. The CDR3 is made up of 14 amino acids. The CDR3 loop reads CASRRTGENQPQHF. CDR3 DNA sequence: TGTGCCAGCCGACGGACAGGGGAAAATCAGCCCCAGCATTTT.

The genes are TRBV7-3 and TRBJ2-1; no clear D gene. CDR3 length equals 13 residues. The V end lost 3 bases, the J end lost 9 bases, and 12 bases lay between the germline ends. The V gene's germline CDR1 is SGHTA and CDR2 FQGTGA. CDR3 DNA: TGTGCCAGCAGCTTCTCGCCCACCGCTGAGCAGTTCTTC. It encodes CASSFSPTAEQFF.

This clone showed up many times. The rearrangement joins TRBV10-3 to TRBJ1-5; D is unclear. V was clipped by 2 bases and J by 3 bases, with 11 bases between them. Germline V gene lookup returns CDR1 ENHRY and CDR2 SYGVKD. The CDR3 has 15 residues. The CDR3 bases are TGTGCCATCAGTGAGACCGGACTGCCCAATCAGCCCCAGCATTTT. Its protein is CAISETGLPNQPQHF.

This rearrangement joins TRBV28 to TRBJ1-1; the D is unclear. The germline V and J ends were trimmed by 10 bases and 11 bases, with 17 bases remaining between them. Looked up from germline, CDR1 is MDHEN and CDR2 is SYDVKM. The CDR3 spans 11 residues. CDR3 coding DNA: TGTGCCACCTACCGGGCTACCTGGGCTTTCTTT. Its translation is CATYRATWAFF.

The rearrangement joins TRBV7-8 to TRBJ2-3; 9 bases match TRBD1. The germline V gene has CDR1 SGHVS and CDR2 FQNEAQ. The CDR3 consists of 15 residues. The V and J ends lost 6 bases and 4 bases, in that order; junction bases with no gene match: 8. The CDR3 spells CASREQGALADTQYF. CDR3 DNA: TGTGCCAGCAGGGAACAGGGGGCGCTGGCAGATACGCAGTATTTT. Together with reference TRBV7-8 and TRBJ2-3, the CDR3 gives the full variable domain: GAGVSQSPRYKVAKRGQDVALRCDPISGHVSLFWYQQALGQGPEFLTYFQNEAQLDKSGLPSDRFFAERPEGSVSTLKIQRTQQEDSAVYLCASREQGALADTQYFGPGTRLTVL.

The V call is TRBV2, the J call TRBJ2-2, with TRBD1 matching 7 bases. The CDR3 totals 13 residues. Losses at the gene ends were 5 bases for V and 7 bases for J; bases not matched to a gene: 4. Germline CDR1 reads SNHLY; CDR2 reads FYNNEI. CDR3: CASSQDRFGELFF. DNA for the CDR3: TGTGCCAGCAGTCAGGACAGGTTCGGGGAGCTGTTTTTT. Full variable domain (outside the CDR3, taken from reference TRBV2 and TRBJ2-2): EPEVTQTPSHQVTQMGQEVILRCVPISNHLYFYWYRQILGQKVEFLVSFYNNEISEKSEIFDDQFSVERPDGSNFTLKIRSTKLEDSAMYFCASSQDRFGELFFGEGSRLTVL.